The entry that follows covers one TCR beta chain sequence. This sample stems from a study of OX40 agonist ivuxolimab in advanced cancers. The CDR3 has 12 amino acids. Germline CDR1 MDHEN, CDR2 SYDVKM. V was cut by 6 bases and J by 2 bases, with 7 bases left in between. The assay was immunoSEQ multiplex PCR, and TCRdb's table has in-frame clones only and misses some. Counted here are roughly 59,000 clones, 84% occurring once; the ten biggest clones make up roughly 2%. This chain connects TRBV28 to TRBJ2-5; D not certain. The receptor's source is an adult with an advanced solid tumor such as melanoma, head and neck, liver or kidney cancer. The source was CD4+ or CD8+ T cells sorted from blood, collected in a trial of the OX40 agonist ivuxolimab. In DNA form, the CDR3 reads TGTGCCAGCAGGGTCAGGCAAGAGACCCAGTACTTC. Its translation is CASRVRQETQYF.